Following are 15 T cell receptor beta chains from one sample sequenced in a study of PD-1 blockade in classical Hodgkin lymphoma (dated by TCRdb to 2020 to 2021). The label giving this sample's time point can be read as: cycle 1 day 1 (C1D1), immediately before nivolumab initiation. Relapse after autologous stem cell transplantation had occurred in all trial patients, and cohorts A, B and C were distinguished by prior brentuximab vedotin exposure. Libraries were made using the immunoSEQ multiplex PCR assay. TCRdb stores this immuneACCESS table with in-frame sequences only. Part of the clones is absent; in the studies checked, under half of the shortfall reflects unresolved V genes, and no reason is known for the rest. The sample table holds over 10,000 clones, of which roughly nine tenths were seen once. The ten largest clones add up to roughly 20% of the sample. This specimen consisted of peripheral blood mononuclear cells (PBMCs), obtained at baseline. The receptors come from a human donor with classical Hodgkin lymphoma.

The V and J genes are TRBV28 and TRBJ2-5; TRBD2 might be the D (7 bases). Germline V gene lookup returns CDR1 MDHEN and CDR2 SYDVKM. V dropped 1 base and J dropped 2 bases, with 20 bases sitting between them. The CDR3 extends over 18 amino acids. CDR3 bases: TGTGCCAGCAGTTTATCCCCAGGACTAGGGACACTTCAAGAGACCCAGTACTTC. Translated, it gives CASSLSPGLGTLQETQYF. Complete variable domain (other parts from reference TRBV28 and TRBJ2-5): DVKVTQSSRYLVKRTGEKVFLECVQDMDHENMFWYRQDPGLGLRLIYFSYDVKMKEKGDIPEGYSVSREKKERFSLILESASTNQTSMYLCASSLSPGLGTLQETQYFGPGTRLLVL.

The chain is built from TRBV19 and TRBJ1-2; maybe TRBD1 (5 bases). CDR1 and CDR2 from the germline V gene are LNHDA and SQIVND (reference sequence). This CDR3 region has 14 residues. Trimming cost V 1 base and J 3 bases, with 9 bases left between them. The CDR3 DNA reads TGTGCCAGTAGTATAGCAGGGCGGTACTATGGCTACACCTTC. This encodes CASSIAGRYYGYTF.

The V gene is TRBV10-3, the J gene TRBJ2-2; possibly TRBD2 for D (6 bases). The CDR3 totals 15 residues. The germline gives CDR1 ENHRY, CDR2 SYGVKD. The germline V and J ends were trimmed by 4 bases and 1 base, with 10 bases remaining between them. DNA for the CDR3: TGTGCCATCAGTGGTGCGGGGATGAACACCGGGGAGCTGTTTTTT. Encoded protein: CAISGAGMNTGELFF.

The chain carries TRBV6-5 and TRBJ1-2, with 9 bases matching TRBD1. This CDR3 spans 14 amino acids. V lost 5 bases, J lost 6 bases, and 7 bases stayed unmatched. Germline V gene sequence: CDR1 MNHEY, CDR2 SVGAGI. As DNA, the CDR3 is TGTGCCAGCAGTGGCCCGACAGGGGGTGATGGCTACACCTTC. This gives the protein CASSGPTGGDGYTF.

The CDR3 protein is CASSDPTGSRGTDTQYF. The CDR3 DNA sequence: TGCGCCAGCAGTGATCCGACAGGGAGTAGGGGCACAGATACGCAGTATTTT. The chain is built from TRBV10-1 and TRBJ2-3, with 7 bases aligning to TRBD1. V was clipped by 3 bases and J by 1 base; unmatched bases: 10. The germline gives CDR1 WNHNN, CDR2 SYGVQD (reference sequence). The CDR3 is 17 amino acids.

As DNA, the CDR3 is TGTGCCAGCAGCTTAGGGCAGGGCGCCTACGAGCAGTACTTC. It is translated as CASSLGQGAYEQYF. The V and J genes are TRBV5-4 and TRBJ2-7; tentatively, D is TRBD1 (5 bases). Germline assignment: CDR1 SGHNT and CDR2 YYREEE (reference sequence). Trimming removed 2 bases from V and 2 bases from J, with 11 bases in between. CDR3 length: 14 amino acids.

The chain has TRBV18 and TRBJ2-6; 7 nucleotides match TRBD2. Germline CDR1 and CDR2: KGHSH and LQKENI. CDR3 length: 18 amino acids. V dropped 3 bases and J dropped 2; count of bases not matched to a gene: 10. The CDR3: CASSPLRAGDTGANVLTF. DNA for the CDR3: TGTGCCAGCTCACCCTTGAGGGCGGGAGATACTGGGGCCAACGTCCTGACTTTC.

This clone has just a few counts. This chain connects TRBV6-1 to TRBJ2-1, with TRBD2 matching 7 bases. Germline V gene data show CDR1 as MNHNS and CDR2 as SASEGT. J gave up 11 bases and V 2 bases, and 3 bases lay outside the gene matches. The length of the CDR3 is 12 residues. CDR3 in amino acids: CASSELGGKQFF. The CDR3 DNA is TGTGCCAGCAGTGAATTGGGGGGGAAGCAGTTCTTC.

This rearrangement joins TRBV6-5 to TRBJ1-2, with TRBD1 identical over 10 bases. This CDR3 is 15 amino acids long. CDR1 and CDR2 from the germline V gene are MNHEY and SVGAGI. V dropped 2 bases and J dropped 6; count of bases not matched to a gene: 6. DNA for the CDR3: TGTGCCAGCAGTTACGGACCGACAGGGGGCGATGGCTACACCTTC. Translation: CASSYGPTGGDGYTF.

The genes are TRBV7-2 and TRBJ2-1; 9 bases match TRBD2. The CDR3 sequence is 17 residues long. Germline V gene data show CDR1 as SGHTA and CDR2 as FQGNSA. Trimming cost V 9 bases and J 0 bases; bases outside gene matches: 12. The chain's CDR3 is CASTLRTSASSYNEQFF. DNA of the CDR3: TGTGCCAGTACCCTACGGACTAGCGCAAGCTCCTACAATGAGCAGTTCTTC.

The chain recombines TRBV7-9 with TRBJ1-4, with D possibly being TRBD1 (5 bases). The length of the CDR3 is 11 residues. V gave up 7 bases and J gave up 10 bases, with 10 bases separating them. Germline V lookup: CDR1 SEHNR, CDR2 FQNEAQ (reference sequence). CDR3 sequence: CASTLGPKLFF. DNA for the CDR3: TGTGCCAGCACCCTGGGACCAAAACTGTTTTTT.

This sequence joins TRBV19 and TRBJ2-7, with D possibly called TRBD1 or TRBD2 (6 bases each). Trimming stripped 3 bases from V and 3 bases from J, with 15 bases between. Germline V gene data show CDR1 as LNHDA and CDR2 as SQIVND (reference sequence). The CDR3 length is 15 residues. The CDR3 is CASSIGGLVGYEQYF. CDR3 nucleotide sequence: TGTGCCAGTAGTATTGGGGGGCTAGTAGGCTACGAGCAGTACTTC.

V usage is TRBV7-9 and J usage is TRBJ1-5; 9 nucleotides agree with TRBD1. CDR3 length: 15 amino acids. With 4 bases clipped from V and 5 bases from J, the junction kept 6 bases outside the gene matches. CDR1 is SEHNR, CDR2 FQNEAQ, per germline (reference sequence). The CDR3 loop reads CASSWTGAGDQPQHF. CDR3 nucleotide sequence: TGTGCCAGCAGCTGGACAGGGGCCGGGGATCAGCCCCAGCATTTT.

The chain recombines TRBV29-1 with TRBJ1-1; weak D call: TRBD1 (5 bases). This CDR3 region has 13 residues. CDR1 is SQVTM, CDR2 ANQGSEA, per germline. V shed 7 bases and J shed 2 bases, with 14 bases lying between them. The CDR3 is CSAGGRGNTEAFF. CDR3 in DNA: TGCAGCGCCGGCGGAAGGGGAAACACTGAAGCTTTCTTT.

This chain joins TRBV5-6 and TRBJ1-5, with 7 bases matching TRBD1. CDR1 and CDR2 (germline): SGHDT, YYEEEE. This CDR3 is 15 amino acids long. V was pared by 1 base and J by 6 bases, with 7 bases of the junction left unmatched. CDR3 DNA sequence: TGTGCCAGCAGCTTGTTCGGGGCAGGGGGTCAGCCCCAGCATTTT. It translates to CASSLFGAGGQPQHF.